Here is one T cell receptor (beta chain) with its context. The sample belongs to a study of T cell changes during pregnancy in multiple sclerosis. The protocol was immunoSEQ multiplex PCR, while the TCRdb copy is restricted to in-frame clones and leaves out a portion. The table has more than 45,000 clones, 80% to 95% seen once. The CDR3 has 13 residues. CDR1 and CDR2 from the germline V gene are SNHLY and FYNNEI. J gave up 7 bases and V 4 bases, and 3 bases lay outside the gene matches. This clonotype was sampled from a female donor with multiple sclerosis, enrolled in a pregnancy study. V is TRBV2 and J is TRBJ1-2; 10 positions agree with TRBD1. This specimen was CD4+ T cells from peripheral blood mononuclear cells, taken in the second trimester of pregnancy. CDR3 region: CASSAWTGGGYTF. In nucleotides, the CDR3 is TGTGCCAGCAGTGCTTGGACAGGGGGTGGCTACACCTTC.